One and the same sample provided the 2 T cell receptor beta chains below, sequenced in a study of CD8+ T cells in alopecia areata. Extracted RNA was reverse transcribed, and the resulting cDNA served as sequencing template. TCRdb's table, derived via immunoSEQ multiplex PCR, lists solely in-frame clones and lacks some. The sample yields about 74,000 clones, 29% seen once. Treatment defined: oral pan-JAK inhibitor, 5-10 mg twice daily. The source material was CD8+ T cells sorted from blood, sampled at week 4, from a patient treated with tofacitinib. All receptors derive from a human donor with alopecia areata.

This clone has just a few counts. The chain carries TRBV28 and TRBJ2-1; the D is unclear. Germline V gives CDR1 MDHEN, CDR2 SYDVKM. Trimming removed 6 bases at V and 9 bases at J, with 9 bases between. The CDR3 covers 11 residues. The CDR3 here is CASSPGGEQFF. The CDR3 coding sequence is TGTGCCAGCAGCCCCGGCGGTGAGCAGTTCTTC.

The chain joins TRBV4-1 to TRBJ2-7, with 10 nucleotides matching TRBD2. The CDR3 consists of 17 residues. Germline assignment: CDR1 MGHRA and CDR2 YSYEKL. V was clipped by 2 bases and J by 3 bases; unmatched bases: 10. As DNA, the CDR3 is TGCGCCAGCAGCCAACCACCCGGGAGCGGGAGGGACTACGAGCAGTACTTC. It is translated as CASSQPPGSGRDYEQYF.